One sample yielded the 3 T cell receptor beta chains listed below, sequenced in a study of T cell responses to AZD1222 COVID-19 vaccine. TCRdb's table, derived via immunoSEQ multiplex PCR, lists solely in-frame clones and lacks some. The table records roughly 140,000 clones, approximately 91% of them present only once. This sample comprised peripheral blood, obtained after recovery from COVID-19. These receptors originate from an adult who had recovered from COVID-19.

The chain is built from TRBV20-1 and TRBJ2-5, with a tentative D call TRBD1 (5 bases). The CDR3 is made up of 13 amino acids. With 3 bases removed from V and 4 bases from J, the gap between germline ends came to 12 bases. From germline, CDR1 is DFQATT and CDR2 SNEGSKA (reference sequence). This CDR3 is CSASAGPLETQYF. CDR3 DNA sequence: TGCAGTGCTAGTGCAGGGCCTTTAGAGACCCAGTACTTC.

The chain recombines TRBV9 with TRBJ1-2; the D gene is possibly TRBD1 (6 bases). Germline CDR1 is SGDLS and CDR2 is YYNGEE. The CDR3 runs to 16 residues. V shed 0 bases and J shed 4 bases, with 16 bases lying between them. CDR3 residues: CASSVDGGAPGYGYTF. In DNA form, the CDR3 reads TGTGCCAGCAGCGTAGATGGGGGGGCTCCCGGCTATGGCTACACCTTC.

This chain connects TRBV19 to TRBJ2-1; D is possibly TRBD1 or TRBD2 (5 bases each). The length of the CDR3 is 15 residues. Germline CDR1 is LNHDA and CDR2 is SQIVND (reference sequence). The V end lost 5 bases, the J end lost 4 bases, and 15 bases lay between the germline ends. CDR3 amino acids: CASSVRVREYNEQFF. The CDR3 nucleotides are TGTGCCAGTAGTGTCAGGGTGAGGGAATACAATGAGCAGTTCTTC.